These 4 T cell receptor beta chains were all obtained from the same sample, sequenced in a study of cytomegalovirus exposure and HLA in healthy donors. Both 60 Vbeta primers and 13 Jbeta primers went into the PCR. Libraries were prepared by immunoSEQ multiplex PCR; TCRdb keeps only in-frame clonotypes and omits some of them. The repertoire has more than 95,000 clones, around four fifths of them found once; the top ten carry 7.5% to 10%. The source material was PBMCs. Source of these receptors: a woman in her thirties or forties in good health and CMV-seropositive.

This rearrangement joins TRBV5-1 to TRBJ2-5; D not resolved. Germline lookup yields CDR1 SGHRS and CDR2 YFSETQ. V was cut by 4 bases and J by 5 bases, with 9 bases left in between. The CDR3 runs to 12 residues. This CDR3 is CASSQNVETQYF. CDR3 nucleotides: TGCGCCAGCAGCCAGAATGTGGAGACCCAGTACTTC.

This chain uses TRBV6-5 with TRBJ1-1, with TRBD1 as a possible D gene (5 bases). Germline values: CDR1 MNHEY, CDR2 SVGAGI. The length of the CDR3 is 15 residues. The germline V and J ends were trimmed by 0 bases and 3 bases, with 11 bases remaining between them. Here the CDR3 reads CASSYSSGWDTEAFF. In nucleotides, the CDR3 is TGTGCCAGCAGTTACTCGTCAGGGTGGGACACTGAAGCTTTCTTT.

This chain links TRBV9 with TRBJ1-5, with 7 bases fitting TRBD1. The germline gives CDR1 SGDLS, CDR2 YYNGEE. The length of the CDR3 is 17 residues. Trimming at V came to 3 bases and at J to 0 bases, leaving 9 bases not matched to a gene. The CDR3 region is CASSAGRDSYSNQPQHF. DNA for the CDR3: TGTGCCAGCAGCGCTGGGCGGGACAGTTATAGCAATCAGCCCCAGCATTTT.

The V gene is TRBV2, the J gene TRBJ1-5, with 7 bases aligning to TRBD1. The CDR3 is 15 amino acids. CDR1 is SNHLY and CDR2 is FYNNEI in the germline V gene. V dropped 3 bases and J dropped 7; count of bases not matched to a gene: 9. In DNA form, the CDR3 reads TGTGCCAGCAGTGATATGGTGACAGGGATGCAGCCCCAGCATTTT. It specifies CASSDMVTGMQPQHF.